The present TCR beta chain was sequenced within a study of blood T cell repertoires in COVID-19. Study overall: The study drew acute and convalescent COVID-19 samples from the United States, Italy and Spain.

Per the original methods: Nucleated cell number was recorded as an estimate derived from reference gene primer amplification. Repertoires were generated with immunoSEQ multiplex PCR, while TCRdb's copy carries only in-frame clones and drops some. V and J calls and clone size are copied from that table; D and trimming were computed from the DNA. Altogether 150,000 to 200,000 clones are present, approximately 90% being singletons, with the ten largest covering almost 1%. This CDR3 comprises 15 residues. V lost 4 bases and J lost 4; bases outside the gene matches: 3. CDR1 and CDR2 (germline): SNHLY, FYNNEI.

The sample taken for sequencing was peripheral blood. The J gene is TRBJ2-3, the V gene TRBV2; 12 bases map to TRBD2. The TCR sequence derives from a man between 18 and 29 years old with acute or convalescent COVID-19. The CDR3 DNA is TGTGCCAGCAGTGCGACTAGCGGGGGCCCAGATACGCAGTATTTT. It translates to CASSATSGGPDTQYF. Variable domain in full (rest from reference TRBV2 and TRBJ2-3): EPEVTQTPSHQVTQMGQEVILRCVPISNHLYFYWYRQILGQKVEFLVSFYNNEISEKSEIFDDQFSVERPDGSNFTLKIRSTKLEDSAMYFCASSATSGGPDTQYFGPGTRLTVL.